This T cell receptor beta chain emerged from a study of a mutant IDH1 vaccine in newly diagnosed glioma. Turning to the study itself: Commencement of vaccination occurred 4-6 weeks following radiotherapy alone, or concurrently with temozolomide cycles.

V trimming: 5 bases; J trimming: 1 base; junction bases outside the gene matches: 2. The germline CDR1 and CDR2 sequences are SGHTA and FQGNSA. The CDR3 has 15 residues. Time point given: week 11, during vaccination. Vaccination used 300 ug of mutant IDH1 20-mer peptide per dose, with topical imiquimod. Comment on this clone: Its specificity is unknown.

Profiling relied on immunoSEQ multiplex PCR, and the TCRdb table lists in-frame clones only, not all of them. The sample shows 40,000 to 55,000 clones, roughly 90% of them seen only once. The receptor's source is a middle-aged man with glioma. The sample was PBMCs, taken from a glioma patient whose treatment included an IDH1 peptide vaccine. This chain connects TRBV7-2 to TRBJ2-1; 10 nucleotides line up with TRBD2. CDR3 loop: CASSGGLASYNEQFF. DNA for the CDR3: TGTGCCAGCAGCGGGGGACTAGCGTCCTACAATGAGCAGTTCTTC. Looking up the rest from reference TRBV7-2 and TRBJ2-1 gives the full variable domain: GAGVSQSPSNKVTEKGKDVELRCDPISGHTALYWYRQSLGQGLEFLIYFQGNSAPDKSGLPSDRFSAERTGGSVSTLTIQRTQQEDSAVYLCASSGGLASYNEQFFGPGTRLTVL.